The present T cell receptor (beta chain) was sequenced within a study of early T cells in non-severe SARS-CoV-2 infection. V trimming: 8 bases; J trimming: 7 bases; junction bases outside the gene matches: 11. The CDR3 is 15 residues long. The germline CDR1 and CDR2 sequences are SGHTA and FQGNSA. Each CDR3 protein is one row after TCRdb ran MiXCR on the 5' RACE reads. The sample lists 85,000 to 100,000 distinct CDR3 sequences; approximately 11% were seen once. The chain has TRBV7-2 and TRBJ1-6; the match to TRBD1 covers 7 bases. This receptor was obtained from an adult who was a healthcare worker with PCR-confirmed SARS-CoV-2 infection or an uninfected control (not recorded which). Sequencing used whole blood, obtained at baseline. The CDR3 nucleotides read TGTGCCAGCGGGACCCCGGGACAGAACAATTCACCCCTCCACTTT. Residues: CASGTPGQNNSPLHF.